Below are 5 T cell receptor beta chains sequenced from a single sample in a study of shared clonotypes between healthy human individuals. It was CD45RO-negative cells, positively selected for CCR7, that made up naive CD8 cells, with terminally differentiated effector memory CD45RA+ cells excluded. Measured with immunoSEQ multiplex PCR; TCRdb has only the in-frame clones, and not every one. The sample holds approximately 810,000 clones; over 90% are singletons and the top ten take less than 25%. Input material: naive CD8+ T cells sorted from blood. The receptors were sampled from a man aged 30 to 39 in good health.

The genes are TRBV6-6 and TRBJ1-1; no clear D gene. From germline, CDR1 is MNHNY and CDR2 SVGAGI (reference sequence). There are 14 residues in the CDR3. Between the trimmed V and J ends, which lost 3 bases and 5 bases, there was a span of 13 bases. In DNA form, the CDR3 reads TGTGCCAGCAGTTATATGGGGTCGGGTACTGAAGCTTTCTTT. It yields the protein CASSYMGSGTEAFF.

This sequence joins TRBV7-8 and TRBJ2-3, with D tentatively TRBD2 (6 bases). The CDR3 is 17 residues long. The V gene lost 5 bases and the J gene lost 1 base, with 19 bases spanning the gap. CDR1 is SGHVS and CDR2 is FQNEAQ in the germline V gene. CDR3 sequence (DNA): TGTGCCAGCAGCCCGGGGGTCGGGGATGTCGGCACAGATACGCAGTATTTT. Translating it yields CASSPGVGDVGTDTQYF. Full variable domain (remainder filled in from reference TRBV7-8 and TRBJ2-3): GAGVSQSPRYKVAKRGQDVALRCDPISGHVSLFWYQQALGQGPEFLTYFQNEAQLDKSGLPSDRFFAERPEGSVSTLKIQRTQQEDSAVYLCASSPGVGDVGTDTQYFGPGTRLTVL.

This clone appeared once. This chain uses TRBV27 with TRBJ2-1; D assignment may be TRBD1 or TRBD2 (5 bases each). This CDR3 has 13 residues. The germline V gene encodes CDR1 MNHEY and CDR2 SMNVEV (reference sequence). Trimming pared 4 bases from V and 5 bases from J, leaving 9 bases between. CDR3 sequence (DNA): TGTGCCAGCAGTTGGGGGACCCACAATGAGCAGTTCTTC. This gives the protein CASSWGTHNEQFF.

V and J are TRBV6-5 and TRBJ1-2, with D perhaps matching TRBD1 (6 bases). Trimming removed 4 bases from V and 4 bases from J, with 10 bases in between. CDR1 and CDR2 from the germline V gene are MNHEY and SVGAGI. The CDR3 spans 13 residues. Here the CDR3 DNA reads TGTGCCAGCAGTTCGGACAGAAGCTATGGCTACACCTTC. Residues: CASSSDRSYGYTF.

The rearrangement joins TRBV10-3 to TRBJ2-7; 10 bases are shared with TRBD1. The J segment lost 6 bases and the V segment lost 8 bases, leaving 7 bases of the junction unmatched. The CDR3 sequence is 13 residues long. Germline V gene data show CDR1 as ENHRY and CDR2 as SYGVKD. DNA of the CDR3: TGTGCCATCGGACCCGGGACAGGGGTCGAGCAGTACTTC. Translated, it gives CAIGPGTGVEQYF.